This entry features one T cell receptor beta chain sequence. Its antigen is not identified. These data originate in a study of a mutant IDH1 vaccine in newly diagnosed glioma. Study results and limitations: Vaccination induced immune responses in over 85% of patients.

Only in-frame clones appear in the TCRdb table, and some are missing; sequencing was by immunoSEQ multiplex PCR. The data contain 40,000 or so clones, 78% of them singletons. The time point: week 5, during vaccination. Doses of 300 ug of mutant IDH1 20-mer peptide were given with topical imiquimod. The input for sequencing was PBMCs, taken from a glioma patient whose treatment included an IDH1 peptide vaccine. The sequence came from a man in his forties with glioma.

The CDR3 here is CASSQEGGTYEQYF. The DNA of the CDR3 is TGCGCCAGCAGCCAAGAAGGGGGCACCTACGAGCAGTACTTC. The V gene is TRBV4-1, the J gene TRBJ2-7; 7 bases match TRBD1. The CDR3 totals 14 residues. From germline, CDR1 is MGHRA and CDR2 YSYEKL. The trim removed 0 bases at V and 2 bases at J, leaving 1 base unmatched.